The source of this T cell receptor beta chain is a study of blood T cell repertoires in COVID-19. Clones were read by immunoSEQ multiplex PCR, and TCRdb kept only the in-frame ones, dropping some. The sample lists more than 85,000 clones, approximately 85% seen once, with 3.5% to 5% in the top ten. What was sequenced was peripheral blood. This TCR was recovered from a man aged 50 to 60 with acute or convalescent COVID-19.

The CDR3, as DNA: TGTGCCAGCAGTTTATTAACCGGGAATGAGCAGTTCTTC. This translates into CASSLLTGNEQFF. V usage is TRBV28 and J usage is TRBJ2-1; no definite D call. This CDR3 is 13 amino acids long. V dropped 1 base and J dropped 7 bases, with 8 bases sitting between them. Germline CDR1 is MDHEN and CDR2 is SYDVKM.